This T cell receptor beta chain was profiled in a study of T cells in Graves' hyperthyroidism and ophthalmopathy. RNA transcripts provided the source from which TCR beta CDR3 regions were amplified. The TCR CDR3 first-round RT-PCR relied on the HTBI primer set. TCRdb passed the multiplex PCR reads through MiXCR, listing each CDR3 protein once. The sample contains around 500,000 distinct CDR3 sequences, 16% of which appear only once. This CDR3 is 17 amino acids long. Germline lookup yields CDR1 MDHEN and CDR2 SYDVKM. The germline V and J ends were trimmed by 0 bases and 7 bases, with 18 bases remaining between them.

The chain combines TRBV28 with TRBJ2-2, with D possibly being TRBD2 (6 bases). This clonotype was obtained from a woman aged 30 to 39 with Graves' ophthalmopathy. The material sequenced was blood. The CDR3 loop reads CASSLWTIGGLGGELFF. The CDR3 region has the DNA TGTGCCAGCAGTTTATGGACAATTGGGGGGTTAGGCGGGGAGCTGTTTTTT. Full variable domain (remainder filled in from reference TRBV28 and TRBJ2-2): DVKVTQSSRYLVKRTGEKVFLECVQDMDHENMFWYRQDPGLGLRLIYFSYDVKMKEKGDIPEGYSVSREKKERFSLILESASTNQTSMYLCASSLWTIGGLGGELFFGEGSRLTVL.